The clone carrying this T cell receptor (beta chain) was seen a few times. This record comes from a study of T-cell memory formation after mild COVID-19. Study-wide context: TCR clusters largely stayed donor specific.

CDR1 is LGHNA, CDR2 YSLEER, per germline. Trimming took off 4 bases at V and 0 bases at J, with 13 bases between the two ends. CDR3 length equals 15 residues. Researchers used 5'RACE with constant-segment primers to make TCR alpha and TCR beta cDNA libraries that carry sample barcodes and UMIs. TCRdb redid the calling of the 5' RACE reads with MiXCR, one entry per CDR3 protein. The data hold roughly 110,000 distinct CDR3 sequences, with about 15% observed a single time. The chain recombines TRBV4-3 with TRBJ2-7, with D maybe TRBD2 (5 bases). Sequences were obtained from PBMCs or a T cell subset sorted from them (not recorded which). This sequence was found in an adult woman who had mild COVID-19 (a few samples of this study predate the infection). Cell type and time point are not known. CDR3 sequence reads: CASSPWTYSSYEQYF. CDR3 nucleotides: TGCGCCAGCAGCCCCTGGACTTATAGCTCCTACGAGCAGTACTTC.